This TCR beta chain was captured by sequencing in a study of OX40 agonist ivuxolimab in advanced cancers. Overall study: Previous treatment with anti-PD-1, anti-PD-L1 or anti-CTLA-4 therapy was allowed; about 37% had received some. Three patients, one with hepatocellular carcinoma and two with cutaneous melanoma, responded partially.

Study-wide results and caveats: Within 6 weeks, CD4+ and CD8+ blood T cells expanded clonally at 0.1 to 3.0 mg/kg.

CDR3 length equals 13 residues. V was trimmed by 4 bases and J by 5 bases, leaving 10 bases between them. The V gene's germline CDR1 is MNHEY and CDR2 SVGAGI. Generated by immunoSEQ multiplex PCR, the TCRdb table keeps only in-frame clones and is missing some. The sample records 40,000 to 45,000 clones, 75% to 90% being singletons. Of note for this clone: Its antigen is not known.

The chain couples TRBV6-5 to TRBJ2-3; possibly TRBD2 for D (7 bases). The sample was CD4+ or CD8+ T cells sorted from blood, taken in a trial of the OX40 agonist ivuxolimab. The TCR comes from an adult with an advanced solid tumor such as melanoma, head and neck, liver or kidney cancer. The chain's CDR3 is CASSWRGLDTQYF. Written as DNA, the CDR3 is TGTGCCAGCAGTTGGCGGGGGCTAGATACGCAGTATTTT.